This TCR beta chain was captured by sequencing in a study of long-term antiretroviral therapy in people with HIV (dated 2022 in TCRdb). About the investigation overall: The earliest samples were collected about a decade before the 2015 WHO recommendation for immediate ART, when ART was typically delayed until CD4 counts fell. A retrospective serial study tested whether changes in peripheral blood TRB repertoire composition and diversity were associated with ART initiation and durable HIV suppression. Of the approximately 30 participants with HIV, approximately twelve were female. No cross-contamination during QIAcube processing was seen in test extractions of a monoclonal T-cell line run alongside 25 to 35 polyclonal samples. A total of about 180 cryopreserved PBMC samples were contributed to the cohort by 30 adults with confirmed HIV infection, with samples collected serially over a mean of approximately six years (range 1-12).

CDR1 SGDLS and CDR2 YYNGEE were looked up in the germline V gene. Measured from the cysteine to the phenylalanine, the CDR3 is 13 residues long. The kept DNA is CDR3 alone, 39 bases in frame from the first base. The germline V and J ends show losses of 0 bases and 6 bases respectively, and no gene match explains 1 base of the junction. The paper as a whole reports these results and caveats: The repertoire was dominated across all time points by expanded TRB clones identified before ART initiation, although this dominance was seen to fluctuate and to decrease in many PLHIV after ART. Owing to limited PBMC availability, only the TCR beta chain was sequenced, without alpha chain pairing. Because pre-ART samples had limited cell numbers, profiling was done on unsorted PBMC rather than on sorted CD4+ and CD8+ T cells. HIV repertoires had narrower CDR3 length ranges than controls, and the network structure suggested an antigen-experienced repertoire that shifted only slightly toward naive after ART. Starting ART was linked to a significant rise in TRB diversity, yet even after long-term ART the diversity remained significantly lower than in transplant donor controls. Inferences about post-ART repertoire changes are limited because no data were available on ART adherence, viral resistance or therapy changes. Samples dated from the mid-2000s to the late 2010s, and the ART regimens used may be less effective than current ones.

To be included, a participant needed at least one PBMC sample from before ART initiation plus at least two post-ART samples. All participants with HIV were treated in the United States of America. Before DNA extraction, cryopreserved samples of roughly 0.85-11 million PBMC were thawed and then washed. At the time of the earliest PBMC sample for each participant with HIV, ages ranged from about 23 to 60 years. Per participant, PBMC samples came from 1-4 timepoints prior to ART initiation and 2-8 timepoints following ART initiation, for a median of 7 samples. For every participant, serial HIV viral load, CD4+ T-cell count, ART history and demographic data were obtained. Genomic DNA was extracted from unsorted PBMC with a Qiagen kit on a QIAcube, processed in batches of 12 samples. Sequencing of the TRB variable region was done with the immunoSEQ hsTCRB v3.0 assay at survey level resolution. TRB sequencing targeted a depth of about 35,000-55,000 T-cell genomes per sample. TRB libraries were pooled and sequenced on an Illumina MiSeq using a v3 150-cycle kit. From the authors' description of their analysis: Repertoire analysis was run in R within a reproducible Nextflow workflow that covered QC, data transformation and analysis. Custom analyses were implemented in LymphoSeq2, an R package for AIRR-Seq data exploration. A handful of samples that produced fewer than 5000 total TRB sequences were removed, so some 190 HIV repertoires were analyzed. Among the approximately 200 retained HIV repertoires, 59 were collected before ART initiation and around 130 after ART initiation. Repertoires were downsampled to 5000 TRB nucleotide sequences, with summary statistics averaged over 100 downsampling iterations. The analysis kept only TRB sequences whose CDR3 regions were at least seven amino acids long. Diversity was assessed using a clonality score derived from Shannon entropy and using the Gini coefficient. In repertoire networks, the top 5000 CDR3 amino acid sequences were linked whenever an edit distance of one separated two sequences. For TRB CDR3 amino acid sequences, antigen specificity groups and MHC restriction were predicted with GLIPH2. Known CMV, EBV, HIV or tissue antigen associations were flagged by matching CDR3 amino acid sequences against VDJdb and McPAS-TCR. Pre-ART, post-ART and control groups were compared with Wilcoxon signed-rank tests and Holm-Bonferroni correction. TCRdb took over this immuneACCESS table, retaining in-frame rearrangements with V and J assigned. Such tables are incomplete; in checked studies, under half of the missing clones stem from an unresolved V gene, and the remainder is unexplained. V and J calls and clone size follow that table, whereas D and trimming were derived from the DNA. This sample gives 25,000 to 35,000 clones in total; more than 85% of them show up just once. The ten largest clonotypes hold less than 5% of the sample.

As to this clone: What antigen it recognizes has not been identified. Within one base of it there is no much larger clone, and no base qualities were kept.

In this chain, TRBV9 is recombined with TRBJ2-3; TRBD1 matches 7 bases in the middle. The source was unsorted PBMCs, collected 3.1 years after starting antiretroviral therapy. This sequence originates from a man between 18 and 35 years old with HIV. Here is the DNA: TGTGCCAGCAGCGTAGCGACAGGGGATACGCAGTATTTT. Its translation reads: CASSVATGDTQYF.